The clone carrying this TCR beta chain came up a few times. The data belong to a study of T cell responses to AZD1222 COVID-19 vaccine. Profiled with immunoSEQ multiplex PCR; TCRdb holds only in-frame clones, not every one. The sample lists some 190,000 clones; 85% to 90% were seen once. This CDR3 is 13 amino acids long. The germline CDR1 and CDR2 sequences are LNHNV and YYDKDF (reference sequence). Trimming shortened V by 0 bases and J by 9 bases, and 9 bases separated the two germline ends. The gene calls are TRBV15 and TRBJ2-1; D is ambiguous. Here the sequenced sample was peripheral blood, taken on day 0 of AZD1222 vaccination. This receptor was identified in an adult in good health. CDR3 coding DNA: TGTGCCACCAGCAGAGATTTTTGGGGTGAGCAGTTCTTC. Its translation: CATSRDFWGEQFF.